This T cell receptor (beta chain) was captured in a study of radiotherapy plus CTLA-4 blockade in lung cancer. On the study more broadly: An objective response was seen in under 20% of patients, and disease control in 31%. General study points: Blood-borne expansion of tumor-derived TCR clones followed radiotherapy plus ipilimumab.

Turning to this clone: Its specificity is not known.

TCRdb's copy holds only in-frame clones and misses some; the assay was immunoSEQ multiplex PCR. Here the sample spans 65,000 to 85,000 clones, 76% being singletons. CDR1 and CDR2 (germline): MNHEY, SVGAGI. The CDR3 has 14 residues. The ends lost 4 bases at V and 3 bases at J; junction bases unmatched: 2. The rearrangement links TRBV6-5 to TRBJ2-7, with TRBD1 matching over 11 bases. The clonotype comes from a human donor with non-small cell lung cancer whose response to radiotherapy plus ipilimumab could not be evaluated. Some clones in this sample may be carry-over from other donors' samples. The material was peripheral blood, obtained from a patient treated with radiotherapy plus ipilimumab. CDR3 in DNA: TGTGCCAGCAGTTTAGGGACAGGGGGCTACGAGCAGTACTTC. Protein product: CASSLGTGGYEQYF.